This TCR beta chain was profiled in a study of OX40 agonist ivuxolimab in advanced cancers. Method: immunoSEQ multiplex PCR; TCRdb's copy keeps in-frame clones and lacks some. The sample comprises approximately 15,000 clones, around 70% of which are singletons, and 30% to 45% rests with the top ten. The junction had 4 bases not matched to a gene; V was cut back by 1 base and J by 3 bases. Germline values: CDR1 SEHNR, CDR2 FQNEAQ (reference sequence). The CDR3 runs to 16 residues. This specimen consisted of CD4+ or CD8+ T cells sorted from blood, obtained in a trial of the OX40 agonist ivuxolimab. The TCR sequence derives from an adult with an advanced solid tumor such as melanoma, head and neck, liver or kidney cancer. The V gene is TRBV7-9, the J gene TRBJ2-1; 9 bases are a match to TRBD1. The CDR3 nucleotides are TGTGCCAGCAGCTTAGGGGGGACAGGGCTCTACAATGAGCAGTTCTTC. Translation: CASSLGGTGLYNEQFF.